This T cell receptor beta chain derives from a study of blood T cell repertoires in COVID-19. Only in-frame clones appear in the TCRdb table, and some are missing; sequencing was by immunoSEQ multiplex PCR. The table lists about 400,000 clones, nearly 90% of them singletons. Trimming removed 3 bases from V and 8 bases from J, with 16 bases in between. Germline V lookup: CDR1 GTSNPN, CDR2 SVGIG (reference sequence). The CDR3 covers 13 residues. Sequenced: PBMCs or T cells enriched from blood (not recorded which). The chain uses TRBV30 and TRBJ1-2, with D tentatively TRBD1 (5 bases). This TCR was sampled from a woman aged 40 to 55 with acute COVID-19. The CDR3 protein is CAWRTVGSWGYTF. The CDR3 nucleotides are TGTGCCTGGAGGACAGTGGGATCTTGGGGCTACACCTTC.